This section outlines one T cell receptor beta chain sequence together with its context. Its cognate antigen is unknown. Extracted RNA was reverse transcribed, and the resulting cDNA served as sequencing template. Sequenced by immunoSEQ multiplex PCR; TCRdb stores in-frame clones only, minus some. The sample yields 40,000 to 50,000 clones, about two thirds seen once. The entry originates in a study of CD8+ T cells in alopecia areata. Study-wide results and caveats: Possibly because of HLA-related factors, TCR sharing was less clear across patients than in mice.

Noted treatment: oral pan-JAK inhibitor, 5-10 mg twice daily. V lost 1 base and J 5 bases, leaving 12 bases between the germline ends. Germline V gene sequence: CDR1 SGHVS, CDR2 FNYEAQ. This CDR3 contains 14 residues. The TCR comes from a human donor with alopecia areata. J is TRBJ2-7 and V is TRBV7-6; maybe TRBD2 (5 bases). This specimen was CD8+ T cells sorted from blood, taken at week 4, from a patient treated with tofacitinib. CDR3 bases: TGTGCCAGCAGCTTAGGAGGGTCGTGGGACGAGCAGTACTTC. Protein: CASSLGGSWDEQYF.